What follows are 27 T cell receptor beta chains derived from one specimen sequenced in a study of graft-versus-host responses after intestinal transplantation. Produced via immunoSEQ multiplex PCR; TCRdb's table is partial and in-frame only. The table includes approximately 70,000 clones, roughly nine tenths detected once. Antigens for these TCRs are unknown. The sequencing here drew on unstimulated CD8+ T cells sorted from spleen or lymph node cells, taken before intestinal transplant. Every receptor here comes from a human donor who received an intestinal transplant.

J is TRBJ2-1 and V is TRBV27; D unresolved. V was trimmed by 4 bases and J by 9 bases, leaving 13 bases between them. Per the germline V gene, CDR1 is MNHEY and CDR2 is SMNVEV (reference sequence). The CDR3 extends over 13 amino acids. The CDR3 DNA sequence: TGTGCCAGCAGTTCTCTAGTACGCGGTGAGCAGTTCTTC. Translating it yields CASSSLVRGEQFF.

This chain connects TRBV4-1 to TRBJ2-7; 8 bases map to TRBD2. Germline CDR1 reads MGHRA; CDR2 reads YSYEKL. The ends lost 0 bases at V and 3 bases at J; junction bases unmatched: 4. CDR3 length equals 15 residues. CDR3: CASSQDPAGVYEQYF. CDR3 in DNA: TGCGCCAGCAGCCAAGATCCAGCGGGAGTCTACGAGCAGTACTTC.

Turning to this clone: Sequence at one end of the junction differs from germline and may be a read error. The chain is built from TRBV11-2 and TRBJ2-1; D gene unclear. The CDR3 consists of 12 residues. Germline-derived CDR1 and CDR2 are SGHAT and FQNNGV. CDR3 loop: CASSLVAHTVLF. The CDR3 nucleotides are TGTGCCAGCAGCTTAGTAGCCCACACTGTCCTCTTC. Full variable domain (remainder filled in from reference TRBV11-2 and TRBJ2-1): EAGVAQSPRYKIIEKRQSVAFWCNPISGHATLYWYQQILGQGPKLLIQFQNNGVVDDSQLPKDRFSAERLKGVDSTLKIQPAKLEDSAVYLCASSLVAHTVLFGPGTRLTVL.

The V and J genes are TRBV19 and TRBJ1-6; no clear D. V lost 3 bases, J lost 0 bases, and 18 bases lay in between. This CDR3 comprises 19 residues. CDR1 and CDR2 (germline): LNHDA, SQIVND (reference sequence). The CDR3 sequence: CASSIEWAAPSSYNSPLHF. The CDR3 bases are TGTGCCAGTAGTATCGAGTGGGCAGCACCGAGCTCCTATAATTCACCCCTCCACTTT.

This clone was counted once. The CDR3 nucleotides are TGTGCCAGCAGTGCCGGGACAGTCTCCTACGAGCAGTACTTC. This gives the protein CASSAGTVSYEQYF. The rearrangement uses TRBV28 and TRBJ2-7, with 7 nucleotides matching TRBD1. This CDR3 has 14 residues. V shed 5 bases, J shed 0 bases, and the junction held 4 bases outside the gene matches. Germline V lookup: CDR1 MDHEN, CDR2 SYDVKM.

This clone was seen a single time. The V call is TRBV4-1, the J call TRBJ1-2; 7 nucleotides match TRBD1. V lost 1 base to trimming and J lost 2 bases; unmatched junction nucleotides: 4. The CDR3 extends over 15 amino acids. Germline CDR1 is MGHRA and CDR2 is YSYEKL. CDR3 bases: TGCGCCAGCAGCCAAGGTGCAGGGGGGAACTATGGCTACACCTTC. Translating it yields CASSQGAGGNYGYTF.

This clone was counted a few times. The chain employs TRBV18 and TRBJ2-7; D unresolved. CDR3 length equals 15 residues. The germline CDR1 and CDR2 sequences are KGHSH and LQKENI. V was clipped by 5 bases and J by 3 bases, with 17 bases between them. CDR3 coding DNA: TGTGCCAGCTCATGGATAGGAGCTTTAGGCTACGAGCAGTACTTC. Its translation is CASSWIGALGYEQYF.

The chain has TRBV7-6 and TRBJ2-2; D perhaps matches TRBD1 (6 bases). Per germline, CDR1 SGHVS and CDR2 FNYEAQ. V lost 5 bases to trimming and J lost 3 bases, with 13 bases between them. The CDR3 has 15 residues. This CDR3 is CASSTGTTYTGELFF. Written as DNA, the CDR3 is TGTGCCAGCAGCACCGGGACAACTTACACCGGGGAGCTGTTTTTT.

The rearrangement joins TRBV30 to TRBJ1-2, with D uncertain. This CDR3 region has 14 residues. The germline CDR1 and CDR2 sequences are GTSNPN and SVGIG (reference sequence). Trimming pared 3 bases from V and 1 base from J, leaving 12 bases between. As DNA, the CDR3 is TGTGCCTGGAGATTCGGGGTCGGTAACTATGGCTACACCTTC. This encodes CAWRFGVGNYGYTF. Full variable domain (remainder filled in from reference TRBV30 and TRBJ1-2): SQTIHQWPATLVQPVGSPLSLECTVEGTSNPNLYWYRQAAGRGLQLLFYSVGIGQISSEVPQNLSASRPQDRQFILSSKKLLLSDSGFYLCAWRFGVGNYGYTFGSGTRLTVV.

This chain uses TRBV2 with TRBJ2-7; 8 nucleotides agree with TRBD2. The CDR3 covers 16 residues. Germline-derived CDR1 and CDR2 are SNHLY and FYNNEI. V trimming: 2 bases; J trimming: 3 bases; junction bases outside the gene matches: 9. CDR3 in DNA: TGTGCCAGCAGTGAAAGGCTAGCGGGCTATTACTACGAGCAGTACTTC. Amino acid sequence: CASSERLAGYYYEQYF.

The rearrangement links TRBV28 to TRBJ2-3; tentative D call: TRBD2 (5 bases). CDR3 size: 15 residues. Trimming took 9 bases from V and 6 from J, leaving 22 bases between them. Germline lookup yields CDR1 MDHEN and CDR2 SYDVKM. In DNA, the CDR3 is TGTGCCAGTAAAGGGATAAGGACGGAGCGGGATACGCAGTATTTT. Translated, it gives CASKGIRTERDTQYF.

This clone was found once. V gene TRBV7-3 combines with J gene TRBJ2-1; D remains ambiguous. The germline V and J ends were trimmed by 5 bases and 7 bases, with 12 bases remaining between them. CDR1 is SGHTA and CDR2 is FQGTGA in the germline V gene. This CDR3 has 13 residues. CDR3 nucleotide sequence: TGTGCCAGCAGCCTCTCTCGCCGGAATGAGCAGTTCTTC. Translating gives CASSLSRRNEQFF.

The chain recombines TRBV29-1 with TRBJ2-1; D possibly corresponds to TRBD2 (6 bases). Germline CDR1 SQVTM, CDR2 ANQGSEA. Trimming removed 4 bases from V and 7 bases from J, with 14 bases in between. This CDR3 has 13 residues. The CDR3 reads CSVVGEVLNEQFF. The CDR3, as DNA: TGCAGCGTTGTGGGGGAGGTCCTAAATGAGCAGTTCTTC.

This chain joins TRBV5-1 and TRBJ2-1; 10 bases map to TRBD2. The CDR3 runs 18 residues. Germline V gene data show CDR1 as SGHRS and CDR2 as YFSETQ. The V segment lost 0 bases and the J segment 1 base; nucleotides outside the gene matches: 7. The CDR3 coding sequence is TGCGCCAGCAGCTTGGGGGACTTTAGCGGGAGGTCCTACAATGAGCAGTTCTTC. Protein sequence: CASSLGDFSGRSYNEQFF.

The chain joins TRBV28 to TRBJ1-6, with TRBD1 identical over 8 bases. Germline CDR1 is MDHEN and CDR2 is SYDVKM. The ends lost 5 bases at V and 14 bases at J; junction bases unmatched: 11. The CDR3 sequence is 14 residues long. This CDR3 is CASSPGTTGVTLHF. In nucleotides, the CDR3 is TGTGCCAGCAGTCCGGGGACGACAGGGGTAACCCTCCACTTT.

The chain couples TRBV27 to TRBJ2-7; 9 bases map to TRBD1. V lost 10 bases, J lost 2 bases, and 3 bases stayed unmatched. Germline V gene data show CDR1 as MNHEY and CDR2 as SMNVEV (reference sequence). The CDR3 contains 12 residues. CDR3 in DNA: TGTGCCACCTGGGACAGGGCCTACGAGCAGTACTTC. This sequence encodes CATWDRAYEQYF.

This rearrangement joins TRBV27 to TRBJ1-1; 8 nucleotides match TRBD1. Germline assignment: CDR1 MNHEY and CDR2 SMNVEV (reference sequence). Losses at the gene ends were 8 bases for V and 4 bases for J; bases not matched to a gene: 9. The CDR3 runs to 14 residues. The CDR3 DNA is TGTGCCAGCCGGACAGGGTCTGTGGGCACTGAAGCTTTCTTT. Its protein product is CASRTGSVGTEAFF.

This clone is a singleton in its sample. The V call is TRBV6-5, the J call TRBJ1-2; 9 nucleotides line up with TRBD1. The V and J ends lost 4 bases and 8 bases, in that order; junction bases with no gene match: 8. The CDR3 is 14 residues long. The V gene's germline CDR1 is MNHEY and CDR2 SVGAGI. CDR3 nucleotides: TGTGCCAGCAGTTTCACCCGGACAGGGGTAGGCTACACCTTC. It is translated as CASSFTRTGVGYTF.

V and J are TRBV6-1 and TRBJ2-5, with 7 bases fitting TRBD1. J lost 5 bases, V lost 6 bases, and 12 bases had no gene match. This CDR3 has 15 residues. The V gene's germline CDR1 is MNHNS and CDR2 SASEGT. DNA for the CDR3: TGTGCCAGCAGCTTGACAGGGCCTCTGGAGGAGACCCAGTACTTC. Its translation is CASSLTGPLEETQYF.

The chain employs TRBV9 and TRBJ2-2; 10 bases map to TRBD2. Trimming removed 6 bases from V and 6 bases from J; junction bases left unmatched: 8. The CDR3 spans 15 residues. CDR1 and CDR2 (germline): SGDLS, YYNGEE. The chain's CDR3 is CASTASSGGPGELFF. CDR3 in DNA: TGTGCCAGCACCGCCTCTAGCGGGGGACCCGGGGAGCTGTTTTTT.

This chain links TRBV4-2 with TRBJ1-1; TRBD1 aligns across 8 bases. The CDR3 totals 19 residues. Germline CDR1 is LGHNA and CDR2 is YNFKEQ. V shed 2 bases and J 0 bases; nucleotides not matched to a gene: 14. The CDR3 is CASSQTLGTGARLNTEAFF. The CDR3 region has the DNA TGTGCCAGCAGCCAAACCCTAGGGACAGGAGCCCGCTTGAACACTGAAGCTTTCTTT.

This chain uses TRBV4-1 with TRBJ1-1, with D unclear. This CDR3 has 13 residues. CDR1 and CDR2 from the germline V gene are MGHRA and YSYEKL. The V gene lost 2 bases and the J gene lost 1 base, with 5 bases spanning the gap. As DNA, the CDR3 is TGCGCCAGCAGCCAACCAGGGAACACTGAAGCTTTCTTT. Translated: CASSQPGNTEAFF.

The V gene is TRBV6-6, the J gene TRBJ1-3, with D possibly being TRBD1 (6 bases). Trimming removed 0 bases at V and 4 bases at J, with 7 bases between. This CDR3 region has 14 residues. CDR1 and CDR2 (germline): MNHNY, SVGAGI (reference sequence). DNA of the CDR3: TGTGCCAGCAGTTACTCCACAGGGGGAAACACCATATATTTT. The encoded protein is CASSYSTGGNTIYF.

The rearrangement uses TRBV14 and TRBJ2-1; 7 bases map to TRBD2. Trimming cost V 4 bases and J 7 bases; bases outside gene matches: 10. The CDR3 runs to 15 residues. Germline loops: CDR1 SGHDN, CDR2 FVKESK. The CDR3 reads CASSPLPSAGNEQFF. The DNA for the CDR3 is TGTGCCAGCAGCCCACTCCCTTCAGCGGGAAATGAGCAGTTCTTC.

V gene TRBV27 combines with J gene TRBJ2-1, with 8 positions matching TRBD2. Losses at the gene ends were 7 bases for V and 2 bases for J; bases not matched to a gene: 10. From germline, CDR1 is MNHEY and CDR2 SMNVEV (reference sequence). The CDR3 loop spans 16 amino acids. The CDR3 is CASNPAGASPYNEQFF. The DNA of the CDR3 is TGTGCCAGCAACCCAGCGGGGGCTTCTCCCTACAATGAGCAGTTCTTC.

The CDR3 DNA is TGTGCCAGCAGCGAGCTCGGTAATCAGCCCCAGCATTTT. This sequence encodes CASSELGNQPQHF. The chain joins TRBV5-8 to TRBJ1-5; D is unclear. The CDR3 covers 13 residues. Germline assignment: CDR1 SGHTS and CDR2 YDEGEE. Trimming removed 4 bases at V and 4 bases at J, with 9 bases between.

This chain joins TRBV11-2 and TRBJ2-7, with D maybe TRBD1 (6 bases). This CDR3 is 15 amino acids long. Germline V lookup: CDR1 SGHAT, CDR2 FQNNGV. V was clipped by 4 bases and J by 0 bases, with 13 bases between them. The CDR3 reads CASSSVDRISYEQYF. Written as DNA, the CDR3 is TGTGCCAGCAGCTCAGTAGACAGGATCTCCTACGAGCAGTACTTC.